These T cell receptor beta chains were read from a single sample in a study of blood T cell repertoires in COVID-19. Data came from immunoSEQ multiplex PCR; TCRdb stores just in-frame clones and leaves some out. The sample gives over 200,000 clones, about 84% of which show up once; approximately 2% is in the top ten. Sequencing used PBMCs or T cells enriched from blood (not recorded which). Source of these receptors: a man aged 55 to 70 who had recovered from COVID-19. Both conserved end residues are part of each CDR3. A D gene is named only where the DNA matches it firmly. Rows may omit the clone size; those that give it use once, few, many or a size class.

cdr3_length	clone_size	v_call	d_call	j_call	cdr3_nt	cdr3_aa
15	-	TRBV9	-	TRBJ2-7	TGTGCCAGCAGCGTAGACTGGGACATAGACTACGAGCAGTACTTC	CASSVDWDIDYEQYF
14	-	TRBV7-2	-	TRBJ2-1	TGTGCCAGCAGCGAAACAGGGTTTCTGCATGAGCAGTTCTTC	CASSETGFLHEQFF
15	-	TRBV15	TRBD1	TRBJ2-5	TGTGCCACCAGCAGGGCCGGGACAGGCTCTCAGACCCAGTACTTC	CATSRAGTGSQTQYF
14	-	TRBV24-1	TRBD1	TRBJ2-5	TGTGCCACCAGTGATCGGACAGGGACCGCGACCCAGTACTTC	CATSDRTGTATQYF
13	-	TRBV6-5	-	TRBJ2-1	TGTGCCAGCAGTTACTCGAGGGTGGGTGAGCAGTTCTTC	CASSYSRVGEQFF
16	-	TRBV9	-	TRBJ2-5	TGTGCCAGCAGCGGCGGGACAGGCGGGGGCCAAGAGACCCAGTACTTC	CASSGGTGGGQETQYF
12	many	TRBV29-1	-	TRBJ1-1	TGCAGCGGTGGACAGTCGAACACTGAAGCTTTCTTT	CSGGQSNTEAFF
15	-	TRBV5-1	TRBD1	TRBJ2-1	TGCGCCAGCAGCGCGGGACAGGGGGGCCACAATGAGCAGTTCTTC	CASSAGQGGHNEQFF
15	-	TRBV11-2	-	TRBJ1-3	TGTGCCAGCAGCTTCCAGGGTAACTCTGGAAACACCATATATTTT	CASSFQGNSGNTIYF
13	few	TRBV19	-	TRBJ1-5	TGTGCCAGTAGTTTACAGGTTTTACAGCCCCAGCATTTT	CASSLQVLQPQHF
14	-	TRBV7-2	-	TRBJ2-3	TGTGCCAGCAGCCGGACAGCCGAAATAGATACGCAGTATTTT	CASSRTAEIDTQYF
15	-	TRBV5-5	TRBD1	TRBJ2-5	TGTGCCAGCGCCGATGGGACAGGGGCGCGAGAGACCCAGTACTTC	CASADGTGARETQYF
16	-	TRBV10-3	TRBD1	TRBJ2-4	TGTGCCATCAGAGACAGGGACGTTTCTGGCAAAAACATTCAGTACTTC	CAIRDRDVSGKNIQYF
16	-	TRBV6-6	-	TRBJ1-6	TGTGCCAGCAGTTACTCATTTTCATCCTATAATTCACCCCTCCACTTT	CASSYSFSSYNSPLHF
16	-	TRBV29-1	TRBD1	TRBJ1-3	TGCAGCGTTTCCCCCGGGACAGGGTTTTCTGGAAACACCATATATTTT	CSVSPGTGFSGNTIYF
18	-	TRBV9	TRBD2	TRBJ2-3	TGTGCCAGCAGCGTAGGTCCTTCGGGCGGGGGAAGCACAGATACGCAGTATTTT	CASSVGPSGGGSTDTQYF
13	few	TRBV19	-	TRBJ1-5	TGTGCCAGTAGTGAGGGCGTCCATCAGCCCCAGCATTTT	CASSEGVHQPQHF
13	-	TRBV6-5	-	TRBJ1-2	TGTGCCAGCAGTCGTACGGGTCTTGATGGCTACACCTTC	CASSRTGLDGYTF
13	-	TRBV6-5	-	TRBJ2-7	TGTGCCAGCAGTCAACAGGGATACTACGAGCAGTACTTC	CASSQQGYYEQYF
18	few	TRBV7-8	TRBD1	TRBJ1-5	TGTGCCAGCAGCTCGCAAAGGGGGGGACAGGTTATCAATCAGCCCCAGCATTTT	CASSSQRGGQVINQPQHF
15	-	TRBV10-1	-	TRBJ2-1	TGCGCCAGCAGTGAGAATCGGGGGAAATTAAATGAGCAGTTCTTC	CASSENRGKLNEQFF
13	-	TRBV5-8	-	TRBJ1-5	TGTGCCAGCAGCTTTGGACAGAATCAGCCCCAGCATTTT	CASSFGQNQPQHF
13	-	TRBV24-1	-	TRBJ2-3	TGTGCCACCGGGGGGTGGGGCACAGATACGCAGTATTTT	CATGGWGTDTQYF
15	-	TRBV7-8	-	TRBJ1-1	TGTGCCAGCAGCTCTTCGACAGTCATGAACACTGAAGCTTTCTTT	CASSSSTVMNTEAFF
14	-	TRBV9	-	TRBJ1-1	TGTGCCAGCAGCGTAGCCGAAGGGCGGGGTGAAGCTTTCTTT	CASSVAEGRGEAFF
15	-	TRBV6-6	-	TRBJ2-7	TGTGCCAGCAGTTACGCCCCAGGAAGCTCCTACGAGCAGTACTTC	CASSYAPGSSYEQYF
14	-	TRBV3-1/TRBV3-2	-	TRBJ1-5	TGTGCCAGCAGCCCGGCGGGGGGTAATCAGCCCCAGCATTTT	CASSPAGGNQPQHF
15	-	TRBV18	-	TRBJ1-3	TGTGCCAGCTCTGAGAGGTTGCACGCTGGAAACACCATATATTTT	CASSERLHAGNTIYF
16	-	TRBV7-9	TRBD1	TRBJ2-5	TGTGCCAGCAGCGCCCTTTCCGGGACAGGGCAAGAGACCCAGTACTTC	CASSALSGTGQETQYF